These 24 T cell receptor beta chains share one sample of origin, sequenced in a study of CXCR3-negative and CXCR3-positive naive CD8 T cells. Findings and limits, study-wide: The study found more hydrophobic TRB CDR3s in CXCR3-positive naive cells than in CXCR3-negative naive cells.

These TCRs' antigens remain unknown. Preparation of TRB cDNA libraries relied on 5' RACE carrying UMI labels. TCRdb reanalyzed the 5' RACE reads, giving one entry per CDR3 protein sequence and no DNA. This table lists fewer than 6,500 distinct CDR3 sequences. The specimen was naive CXCR3+ CD8+ T cells from blood. Subset defined: CD45RO-CCR7+CD27+CD95- naive CD8+ T cells expressing CXCR3 (TNR3+). The receptors shown here come from a human donor in good health. Some clones in this sample may be carry-over from other donors' samples.

The V gene is TRBV7-9, the J gene TRBJ1-1. This CDR3 is 12 amino acids long. The germline gives CDR1 SEHNR, CDR2 FQNEAQ (reference sequence). CDR3 in amino acids: CASSGGNTEAFF.

The V and J genes are TRBV4-1 and TRBJ2-1; TCRdb selects TRBD2, and the lack of DNA leaves this call unchecked. The CDR3 consists of 15 residues. Germline values: CDR1 MGHRA, CDR2 YSYEKL. The CDR3 loop is CASSQDSGLGSEQFF.

This clonotype is identified as medium-sized from frequency. This rearrangement joins TRBV6-2 or TRBV6-3 to TRBJ1-6; TCRdb designates TRBD1, a call that cannot be tested without DNA. The CDR3 sequence is 12 residues long. Germline loops: CDR1 MNHEY, CDR2 SVGEGT. The chain's CDR3 is CASRTGNSPLHF.

This clonotype counts as medium-sized (0.01 to 0.1%) by frequency. The V call is TRBV29-1, the J call TRBJ1-2; the D call from TCRdb, TRBD1, cannot be confirmed without DNA. Germline V gene lookup returns CDR1 SQVTM and CDR2 ANQGSEA. The CDR3 consists of 12 residues. CDR3 residues: CSVAGGGYGYTF.

This clonotype is classed as medium-sized by frequency. The chain combines TRBV20-1 with TRBJ2-1; the TCRdb D gene call, TRBD2, has no DNA to confirm it. The germline V gene has CDR1 DFQATT and CDR2 SNEGSKA (reference sequence). The CDR3 covers 15 residues. This CDR3 reads CSARISAGAFNEQFF.

V and J are TRBV29-1 and TRBJ2-7. The CDR3 has 12 residues. Looked up from germline, CDR1 is SQVTM and CDR2 is ANQGSEA. CDR3 loop: CSVESVGYEQYF.

This chain links TRBV7-9 with TRBJ2-1. The CDR3 runs 11 residues. Germline V CDR1 and CDR2: SEHNR, FQNEAQ (reference sequence). CDR3 amino acids: CASSSQVRQFF. The variable domain in full, with the rest retrieved from reference TRBV7-9 and TRBJ2-1, is DTGVSQNPRHKITKRGQNVTFRCDPISEHNRLYWYRQTLGQGPEFLTYFQNEAQLEKSRLLSDRFSAERPKGSFSTLEIQRTEQGDSAMYLCASSSQVRQFFGPGTRLTVL.

This clonotype ranks as medium-sized in terms of frequency. The chain links TRBV7-6 to TRBJ2-7; TCRdb's D gene call, TRBD2, goes unchecked for lack of DNA. The CDR3 is 15 amino acids. Germline V CDR1 and CDR2: SGHVS, FNYEAQ. The CDR3 is CASSITSGRAYEQYF.

The CDR3: CAWSAAGWTDTQYF. The chain links TRBV30 to TRBJ2-3; the TRBD2 assignment by TCRdb is unverifiable without DNA. Germline V CDR1 and CDR2: GTSNPN, SVGIG (reference sequence). The CDR3 loop spans 14 amino acids.

According to its frequency, this clonotype is medium-sized. CDR3 region: CASSEADDYGYTF. The chain has TRBV2 and TRBJ1-2. This CDR3 is built from 13 residues. CDR1 is SNHLY and CDR2 is FYNNEI in the germline V gene.

According to its frequency, this clonotype is medium-sized. The chain joins TRBV19 to TRBJ2-3; absent DNA, TCRdb's TRBD1 call cannot be checked. CDR1 is LNHDA, CDR2 SQIVND, per germline (reference sequence). The CDR3 contains 19 residues. CDR3 amino acids: CASSTEAIEGDPQYDTQYF.

V is TRBV15 and J is TRBJ2-2. CDR1 LNHNV and CDR2 YYDKDF come from the germline V gene (reference sequence). The CDR3 length is 16 residues. CDR3 region: CATSRANGVNTGELFF.

The V gene is TRBV12-3 or TRBV12-4, the J gene TRBJ2-3. This CDR3 spans 15 amino acids. This chain's CDR3 is CASSLSGDSTDTQYF.

This chain connects TRBV29-1 to TRBJ2-1; the TRBD1 assignment by TCRdb is unverifiable without DNA. The CDR3 contains 16 residues. CDR1 and CDR2 from the germline V gene are SQVTM and ANQGSEA. The CDR3: CSVEEGRGAGDNEQFF.

This clonotype is identified as medium-sized from frequency. The gene calls are TRBV12-3 or TRBV12-4 and TRBJ2-3. There are 13 residues in the CDR3. The CDR3 here is CASSVAVTDTQYF.

The chain is built from TRBV6-6 and TRBJ1-5. Germline V lookup: CDR1 MNHNY, CDR2 SVGAGI (reference sequence). This CDR3 has 14 residues. The CDR3 reads CASSPDRLALPQHF.

The chain uses TRBV6-2 or TRBV6-3 and TRBJ2-7. CDR1 is MNHEY and CDR2 is SVGEGT in the germline V gene. The CDR3 totals 12 residues. The CDR3 sequence: CASSPFGYEQYF.

The chain joins TRBV13 to TRBJ2-5; lacking DNA, the TRBD1 call made by TCRdb goes unchecked. The CDR3 loop spans 13 amino acids. CDR1 is PRHDT and CDR2 is FYEKMQ in the germline V gene (reference sequence). The CDR3 spells CASSHRAQETQYF.

This rearrangement joins TRBV29-1 to TRBJ2-2. Germline lookup yields CDR1 SQVTM and CDR2 ANQGSEA. The CDR3 spans 13 residues. CDR3 region: CSVRRADTGELFF.

This clonotype is medium-sized by frequency. The chain uses TRBV20-1 and TRBJ2-1; the D call of TRBD2 rests on TCRdb alone, since no DNA is present to check it. The CDR3 consists of 14 residues. CDR1 is DFQATT, CDR2 SNEGSKA, per germline (reference sequence). CDR3 region: CSAPIGGAYNEQFF.

The chain joins TRBV7-2 to TRBJ1-2. Germline V gives CDR1 SGHTA, CDR2 FQGNSA. CDR3 length: 15 amino acids. The CDR3 region is CASSLEMTDNYGYTF. The full variable domain, its missing parts supplied by reference TRBV7-2 and TRBJ1-2, is GAGVSQSPSNKVTEKGKDVELRCDPISGHTALYWYRQSLGQGLEFLIYFQGNSAPDKSGLPSDRFSAERTGGSVSTLTIQRTQQEDSAVYLCASSLEMTDNYGYTFGSGTRLTVV.

This rearrangement joins TRBV7-6 to TRBJ2-5; absent DNA, TCRdb's TRBD1 call cannot be checked. The germline V gene encodes CDR1 SGHVS and CDR2 FNYEAQ. This CDR3 is built from 16 residues. The CDR3 loop is CASSVRTASHQETQYF.

Judged by frequency, this clonotype is medium-sized. The V gene is TRBV20-1, the J gene TRBJ2-7; there is no DNA to check the TCRdb D call of TRBD1. Germline values: CDR1 DFQATT, CDR2 SNEGSKA (reference sequence). The CDR3 sequence is 14 residues long. CDR3 sequence: CSAIRTASSYEQYF.

Measured by frequency, this clonotype is medium-sized. V is TRBV5-1 and J is TRBJ1-2; the TCRdb call, TRBD1, lacks DNA for checking. The CDR3 runs to 15 residues. Germline V gene data show CDR1 as SGHRS and CDR2 as YFSETQ. The CDR3 sequence: CASSAGTGSGYGYTF.